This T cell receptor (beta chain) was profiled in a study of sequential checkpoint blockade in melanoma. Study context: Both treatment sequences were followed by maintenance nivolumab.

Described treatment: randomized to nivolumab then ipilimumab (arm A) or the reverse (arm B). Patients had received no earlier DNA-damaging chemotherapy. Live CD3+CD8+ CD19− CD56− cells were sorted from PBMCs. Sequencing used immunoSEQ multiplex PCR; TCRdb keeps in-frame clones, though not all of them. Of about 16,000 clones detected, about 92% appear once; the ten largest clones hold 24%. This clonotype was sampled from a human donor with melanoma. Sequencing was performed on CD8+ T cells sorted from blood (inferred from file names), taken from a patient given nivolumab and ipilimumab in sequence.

This chain's CDR3 is CASSLRGIGEQYV. The CDR3 DNA reads as TGTGCCAGCAGTTTGCGGGGTATCGGCGAGCAGTACGTC. The chain is built from TRBV28 and TRBJ2-7, with D tentatively TRBD2 (6 bases). Germline V CDR1 and CDR2: MDHEN, SYDVKM. Trimming left V 3 bases short and J 6 bases short, with 12 bases between. The CDR3 length is 13 residues.